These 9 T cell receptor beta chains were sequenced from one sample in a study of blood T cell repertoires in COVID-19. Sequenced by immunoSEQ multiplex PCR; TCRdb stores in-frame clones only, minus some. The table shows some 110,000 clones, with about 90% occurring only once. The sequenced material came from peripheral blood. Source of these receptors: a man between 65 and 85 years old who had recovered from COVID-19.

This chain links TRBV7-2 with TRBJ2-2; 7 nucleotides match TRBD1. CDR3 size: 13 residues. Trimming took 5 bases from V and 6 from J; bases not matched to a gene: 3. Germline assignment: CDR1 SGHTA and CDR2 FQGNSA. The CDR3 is CASSRQGSGELFF. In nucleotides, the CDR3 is TGTGCCAGCAGCCGACAGGGCTCCGGGGAGCTGTTTTTT.

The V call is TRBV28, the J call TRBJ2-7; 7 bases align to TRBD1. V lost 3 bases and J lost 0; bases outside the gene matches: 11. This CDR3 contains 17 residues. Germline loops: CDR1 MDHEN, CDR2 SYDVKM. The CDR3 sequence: CASSFSGRQGHSYEQYF. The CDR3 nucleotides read TGTGCCAGCAGTTTCTCAGGCAGACAGGGACACTCCTACGAGCAGTACTTC.

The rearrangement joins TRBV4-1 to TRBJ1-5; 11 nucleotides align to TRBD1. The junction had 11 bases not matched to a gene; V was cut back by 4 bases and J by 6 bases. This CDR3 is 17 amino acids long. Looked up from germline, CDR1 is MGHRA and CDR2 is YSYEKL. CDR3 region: CASSLRTGGEFGQPQHF. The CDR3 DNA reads TGCGCCAGCAGCCTCCGGACAGGGGGCGAGTTCGGTCAGCCCCAGCATTTT.

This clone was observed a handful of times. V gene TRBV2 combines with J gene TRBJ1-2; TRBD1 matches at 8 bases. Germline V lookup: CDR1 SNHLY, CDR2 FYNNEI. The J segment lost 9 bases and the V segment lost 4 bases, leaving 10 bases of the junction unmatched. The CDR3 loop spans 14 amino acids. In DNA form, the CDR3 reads TGTGCCAGCAGTGGATCGGGTCAGGGGGCCAGCTACACCTTC. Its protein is CASSGSGQGASYTF.

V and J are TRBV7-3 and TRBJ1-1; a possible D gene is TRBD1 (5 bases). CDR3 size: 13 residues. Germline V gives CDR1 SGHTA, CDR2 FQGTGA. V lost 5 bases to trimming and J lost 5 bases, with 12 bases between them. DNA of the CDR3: TGTGCCAGCAGCCCTATGGGGGGGACTGAAGCTTTCTTT. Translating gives CASSPMGGTEAFF.

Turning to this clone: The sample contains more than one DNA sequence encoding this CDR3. CDR3 nucleotide sequence: TGTGCCAGCAGTGAGAGGGTGAACACTGAAGCTTTCTTT. Its protein is CASSERVNTEAFF. The gene calls are TRBV6-1 and TRBJ1-1; no clear D. Between the trimmed V and J ends, which lost 3 bases and 0 bases, there was a span of 5 bases. The germline gives CDR1 MNHNS, CDR2 SASEGT. The CDR3 length is 13 residues.

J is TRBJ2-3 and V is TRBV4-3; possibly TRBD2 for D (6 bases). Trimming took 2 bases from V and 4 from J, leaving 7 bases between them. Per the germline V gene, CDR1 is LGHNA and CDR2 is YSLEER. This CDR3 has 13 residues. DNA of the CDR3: TGCGCCAGCAGCCAACCTAGCGCAGATACGCAGTATTTT. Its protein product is CASSQPSADTQYF.

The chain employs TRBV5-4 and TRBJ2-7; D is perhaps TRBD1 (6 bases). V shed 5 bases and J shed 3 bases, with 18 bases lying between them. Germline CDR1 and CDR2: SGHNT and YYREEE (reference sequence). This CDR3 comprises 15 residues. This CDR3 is CASSSYREPIYEQYF. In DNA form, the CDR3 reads TGTGCCAGCAGTTCTTACAGGGAGCCAATCTACGAGCAGTACTTC.

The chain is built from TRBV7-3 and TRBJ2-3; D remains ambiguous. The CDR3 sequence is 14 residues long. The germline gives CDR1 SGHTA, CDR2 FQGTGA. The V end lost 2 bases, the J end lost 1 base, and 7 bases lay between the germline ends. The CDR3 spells CASSLSSRTDTQYF. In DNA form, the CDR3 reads TGTGCCAGCAGCTTATCATCCCGCACAGATACGCAGTATTTT.